This TCR beta chain was sequenced in a study of shared clonotypes between healthy human individuals. Study information: Sampling drew on donors who were a couple of women and a few men aged 18 to 49. The study, taken as a whole, reports: Generally, naive subsets came out with larger estimated richness than memory subsets. The diversity represented, both genetic and in exposure history, was limited by few donors.

Investigators divided CD4+ cells into CD45RA+ naive and CD45RA-negative memory subsets. Produced via immunoSEQ multiplex PCR; TCRdb's table is partial and in-frame only. The sample carries over a million clones, around 97% recorded once. Trimming took 6 bases from V and 9 from J; bases not matched to a gene: 9. From germline, CDR1 is LGHNA and CDR2 YSLEER. The CDR3 runs 15 residues. A single count supports this clone. Its antigen is not identified. Sequences were obtained from naive CD4+ T cells sorted from blood. As to subset: CD45RA+ positively selected. This receptor was obtained from a young man in good health. The gene calls are TRBV4-3 and TRBJ2-1; TRBD2 aligns across 12 bases. CDR3 loop: CASSRSSGRGIEQFF. The CDR3 DNA reads TGCGCCAGCAGTCGATCTAGCGGGAGGGGAATTGAGCAGTTCTTC.